This T cell receptor (beta chain) is from a study of metastatic and nonmetastatic thyroid tumors. Treatment of any kind had been given to no patient before thyroid surgery. In the study's own analysis: For papillary thyroid cancer, a distant-metastasis classifier was constructed from CDR3 differences observed across clinicopathological groups. TCRdb re-called clones via MiXCR from the PCR reads. The V and J calls, along with clone size, are taken from TCRdb and not from the paper's own processing. The table has under 5,500 clones, 30% to 40% seen once; the top ten hold 24%. The junction had 7 bases not matched to a gene; V was cut back by 0 bases and J by 5 bases. Germline loops: CDR1 SGDLS, CDR2 YYNGEE. The length of the CDR3 is 16 residues.

The sequenced material came from adjacent normal tissue. This clonotype originated in a female donor with papillary thyroid cancer or a benign thyroid nodule (not recorded which). Some clones in this sample may be carry-over from other donors' samples. V and J are TRBV9 and TRBJ2-1; 8 nucleotides agree with TRBD2. CDR3 sequence (DNA): TGTGCCAGCAGCGTAGAAATAGCGGGAATAAACAATGAGCAGTTCTTC. This translates into CASSVEIAGINNEQFF.